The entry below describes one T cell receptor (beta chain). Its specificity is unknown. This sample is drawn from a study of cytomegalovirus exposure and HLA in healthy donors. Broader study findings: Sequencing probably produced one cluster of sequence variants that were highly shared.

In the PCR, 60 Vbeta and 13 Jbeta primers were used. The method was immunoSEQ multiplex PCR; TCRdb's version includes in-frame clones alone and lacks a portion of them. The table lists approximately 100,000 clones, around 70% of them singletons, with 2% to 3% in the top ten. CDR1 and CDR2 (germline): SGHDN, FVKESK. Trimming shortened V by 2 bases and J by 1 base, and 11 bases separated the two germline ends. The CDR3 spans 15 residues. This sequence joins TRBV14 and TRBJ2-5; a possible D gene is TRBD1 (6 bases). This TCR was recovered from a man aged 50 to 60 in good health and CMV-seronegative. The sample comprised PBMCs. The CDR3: CASSQFRQAQETQYF. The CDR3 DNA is TGTGCCAGCAGCCAATTCAGACAGGCCCAAGAGACCCAGTACTTC.